The 24 T cell receptor beta chains below were found in one sample sequenced in a study of lymphopenia after photon versus proton radiotherapy. Assay used: immunoSEQ multiplex PCR; TCRdb lists only in-frame clones, some missing. This repertoire shows 25,000 to 30,000 clones, roughly 86% found once; its top ten account for roughly 20%. The material sequenced was peripheral blood, taken from a patient treated with photon-based radiotherapy. These receptors all stem from a man aged 50 to 59 with gastric cancer.

The genes are TRBV9 and TRBJ2-5, with D maybe TRBD1 (5 bases). Germline CDR1 and CDR2: SGDLS and YYNGEE. This CDR3 spans 15 amino acids. Deletions cut 4 bases from V and 5 bases from J, with 18 bases between. The CDR3 is CASSPDWGPQETQYF. In nucleotides, the CDR3 is TGTGCCAGCAGCCCGGATTGGGGCCCTCAGGAGACCCAGTACTTC.

This clone was recorded only once. The chain joins TRBV5-1 to TRBJ1-1; the D gene is possibly TRBD1 (5 bases). Germline V gene data show CDR1 as SGHRS and CDR2 as YFSETQ. V lost 0 bases and J 7 bases, leaving 13 bases between the germline ends. The CDR3 sequence is 14 residues long. The CDR3 DNA follows: TGCGCCAGCAGCTTGGAGGGGTCTTCCTTTGAAGCTTTCTTT. It codes for CASSLEGSSFEAFF.

The J gene is TRBJ2-1, the V gene TRBV19; tentative D call: TRBD2 (7 bases). Germline V gene sequence: CDR1 LNHDA, CDR2 SQIVND (reference sequence). Trimming cost V 1 base and J 6 bases, with 10 bases left between them. CDR3 size: 14 residues. The CDR3 loop is CASSIAGGLNEQFF. The CDR3 DNA reads as TGTGCCAGTAGTATAGCGGGGGGCCTCAATGAGCAGTTCTTC.

The chain carries TRBV12-5 and TRBJ1-5, with 7 nucleotides matching TRBD1. CDR1 is LGHNT and CDR2 is FRNRAP in the germline V gene. The CDR3 totals 17 residues. The trim removed 5 bases at V and 3 bases at J, leaving 13 bases unmatched. The CDR3: CASGLTGIGQVNQPQHF. As DNA, the CDR3 is TGTGCTAGTGGTCTAACAGGTATTGGACAGGTCAATCAGCCCCAGCATTTT.

This chain links TRBV7-6 with TRBJ2-1; 10 positions agree with TRBD2. Germline CDR1 SGHVS, CDR2 FNYEAQ. J was trimmed by 6 bases and V by 0 bases; bases with no gene match: 8. The CDR3 spans 17 residues. For the CDR3, the DNA is TGTGCCAGCAGCTTAGCTAATTTAGCGGGGGGCACCAATGAGCAGTTCTTC. This sequence encodes CASSLANLAGGTNEQFF.

The CDR3 bases are TGTGCCATCAGTGAGAAGGAAGAAAAACTGTTTTTT. Amino acid sequence: CAISEKEEKLFF. This chain uses TRBV10-3 with TRBJ1-4; D remains unclear. The germline CDR1 and CDR2 sequences are ENHRY and SYGVKD. The CDR3 consists of 12 residues. Trimming took off 2 bases at V and 8 bases at J, with 6 bases between the two ends.

The chain uses TRBV9 and TRBJ1-1; weak D call: TRBD1 (5 bases). V was clipped by 7 bases and J by 4 bases, with 17 bases between them. There are 14 residues in the CDR3. The germline V gene encodes CDR1 SGDLS and CDR2 YYNGEE. For the CDR3, the DNA is TGTGCCAGCGCTAACTCGGGGGACCTCACTGAAGCTTTCTTT. This codes for CASANSGDLTEAFF.

The V call is TRBV9, the J call TRBJ2-7; D assignment may be TRBD1 or TRBD2 (5 bases each). The germline V gene has CDR1 SGDLS and CDR2 YYNGEE. Trimming shortened V by 3 bases and J by 3 bases, and 19 bases separated the two germline ends. The CDR3 runs 16 residues. The CDR3 region is CASSGEITGPGYEQYF. As DNA, the CDR3 is TGTGCCAGCAGCGGTGAAATAACGGGGCCCGGCTACGAGCAGTACTTC.

This sequence joins TRBV7-9 and TRBJ2-1; 7 nucleotides align to TRBD1. With 6 bases clipped from V and 12 bases from J, the junction kept 8 bases outside the gene matches. Per the germline V gene, CDR1 is SEHNR and CDR2 is FQNEAQ (reference sequence). The CDR3 is made up of 12 amino acids. CDR3 sequence: CASSRPQGVQFF. The CDR3 nucleotides read TGTGCCAGCAGTCGACCTCAGGGGGTGCAGTTCTTC.

The V call is TRBV5-1, the J call TRBJ2-1; D is perhaps TRBD1 (5 bases). From germline, CDR1 is SGHRS and CDR2 YFSETQ. This CDR3 contains 15 residues. Between the trimmed V and J ends, which lost 6 bases and 2 bases, there was a span of 15 bases. The CDR3 nucleotides are TGCGCCAGCAATACAGGAGATATAACCTACAATGAGCAGTTCTTC. It specifies CASNTGDITYNEQFF.

This chain joins TRBV5-1 and TRBJ2-5, with D possibly being TRBD1 or TRBD2 (5 bases each). The CDR3 covers 15 residues. V was trimmed by 0 bases and J by 2 bases, leaving 11 bases between them. Germline V lookup: CDR1 SGHRS, CDR2 YFSETQ. This CDR3 reads CASSLAGASQETQYF. CDR3 DNA: TGCGCCAGCAGCTTGGCCGGGGCCAGTCAAGAGACCCAGTACTTC.

This sequence joins TRBV7-6 and TRBJ1-6; D is unclear. The CDR3 contains 15 residues. Germline V gene data show CDR1 as SGHVS and CDR2 as FNYEAQ. V was clipped by 2 bases and J by 0 bases, with 5 bases between them. DNA for the CDR3: TGTGCCAGCAGCTTAAGGGACTCCTATAATTCACCCCTCCACTTT. Protein: CASSLRDSYNSPLHF.

This chain joins TRBV2 and TRBJ2-1; D gene uncertain. The CDR3 loop spans 14 amino acids. V lost 0 bases and J lost 8, with 11 bases in between. Germline loops: CDR1 SNHLY, CDR2 FYNNEI. CDR3 DNA sequence: TGTGCCAGCAGTGAAGCGATGGGGATAGATGAGCAGTTCTTC. Amino acid sequence: CASSEAMGIDEQFF. The full variable domain, with the rest looked up from reference TRBV2 and TRBJ2-1, is EPEVTQTPSHQVTQMGQEVILRCVPISNHLYFYWYRQILGQKVEFLVSFYNNEISEKSEIFDDQFSVERPDGSNFTLKIRSTKLEDSAMYFCASSEAMGIDEQFFGPGTRLTVL.

The chain is built from TRBV5-6 and TRBJ2-2; 8 bases are shared with TRBD1. Germline V gene sequence: CDR1 SGHDT, CDR2 YYEEEE. The CDR3 is made up of 16 amino acids. With 1 base clipped from V and 5 bases from J, the junction kept 7 bases outside the gene matches. This CDR3 is CASSLFGTGGTGELFF. CDR3 coding DNA: TGTGCCAGCAGCTTGTTTGGGACAGGAGGGACCGGGGAGCTGTTTTTT.

This chain connects TRBV4-1 to TRBJ2-7; a possible D gene is TRBD2 (7 bases). Trimming cost V 3 bases and J 2 bases, with 11 bases left between them. Looked up from germline, CDR1 is MGHRA and CDR2 is YSYEKL. The CDR3 sequence is 14 residues long. CDR3 sequence reads: CASSQRGGAYEQYF. In DNA form, the CDR3 reads TGCGCCAGCAGCCAGAGGGGGGGAGCCTACGAGCAGTACTTC.

The CDR3 region has the DNA TGTGCCAGCAGCGTACAAATGGGTCAGCCCCAGCATTTT. This encodes CASSVQMGQPQHF. The rearrangement links TRBV7-6 to TRBJ1-5; D is ambiguous. Germline assignment: CDR1 SGHVS and CDR2 FNYEAQ. This CDR3 comprises 13 residues. V lost 5 bases to trimming and J lost 6 bases, with 11 bases between them.

The genes are TRBV19 and TRBJ2-1; 8 nucleotides match TRBD1. J was trimmed by 5 bases and V by 4 bases; bases with no gene match: 4. The CDR3 has 14 residues. The germline V gene encodes CDR1 LNHDA and CDR2 SQIVND (reference sequence). The CDR3: CASSRSRGHNEQFF. For the CDR3, the DNA is TGTGCCAGTAGTAGATCCAGGGGGCACAATGAGCAGTTCTTC.

This clone is a singleton in its sample. The chain is built from TRBV10-1 and TRBJ2-5, with TRBD2 matching over 9 bases. J gave up 5 bases and V 0 bases, and 7 bases lay outside the gene matches. The CDR3 runs 16 residues. Germline-derived CDR1 and CDR2 are WNHNN and SYGVQD (reference sequence). This chain's CDR3 is CASSESRRGGLETQYF. The CDR3 nucleotides are TGCGCCAGCAGTGAGTCGCGGCGGGGGGGCCTTGAGACCCAGTACTTC.

In nucleotides, the CDR3 is TGTGCCAGCAGTCTCCCGCGTGGTGGGGAGACCCAGTACTTC. As protein: CASSLPRGGETQYF. The J gene is TRBJ2-5, the V gene TRBV6-6; D is ambiguous. The V gene lost 5 bases and the J gene lost 5 bases, with 15 bases spanning the gap. The CDR3 length is 14 residues. The V gene's germline CDR1 is MNHNY and CDR2 SVGAGI (reference sequence).

The V gene is TRBV7-6, the J gene TRBJ1-1; 8 positions match TRBD1. The V and J ends lost 5 bases and 0 bases, in that order; junction bases with no gene match: 11. This CDR3 contains 17 residues. Germline assignment: CDR1 SGHVS and CDR2 FNYEAQ. The CDR3 reads CASSKAAGGSMNTEAFF. CDR3 coding DNA: TGTGCCAGCAGCAAAGCGGCAGGGGGCTCTATGAACACTGAAGCTTTCTTT.

The J gene is TRBJ1-1, the V gene TRBV19; 10 nucleotides line up with TRBD1. V was clipped by 7 bases and J by 5 bases; unmatched bases: 7. CDR1 LNHDA and CDR2 SQIVND come from the germline V gene (reference sequence). CDR3 length: 14 residues. CDR3 residues: CASTRDRGRTEAFF. The CDR3 nucleotides are TGTGCCAGTACTCGGGACAGGGGAAGAACTGAAGCTTTCTTT.

The chain combines TRBV5-1 with TRBJ2-4; 9 bases match TRBD2. With V trimmed by 0 bases and J by 4 bases, 2 bases remained unmatched. Germline lookup yields CDR1 SGHRS and CDR2 YFSETQ. The CDR3 loop spans 15 amino acids. The CDR3 reads CASSLGGGAKNIQYF. The CDR3 nucleotides read TGCGCCAGCAGCTTGGGCGGGGGGGCAAAAAACATTCAGTACTTC.

V and J are TRBV10-2 and TRBJ1-1; no firm D call. The V gene lost 3 bases and the J gene lost 4 bases, with 9 bases spanning the gap. The CDR3 covers 13 residues. Germline loops: CDR1 WSHSY, CDR2 SAAADI. The DNA of the CDR3 is TGCGCCAGCAGTGAAGGTGGGAGCACTGAAGCTTTCTTT. Amino acid sequence: CASSEGGSTEAFF.

V gene TRBV5-5 combines with J gene TRBJ1-1; maybe TRBD1 (5 bases). Germline CDR1 SGHKS, CDR2 YYEKEE (reference sequence). Trimming took 3 bases from V and 0 from J, leaving 6 bases between them. The length of the CDR3 is 13 residues. The CDR3 DNA reads TGTGCCAGCAGCTGGGGACTGAACACTGAAGCTTTCTTT. Translated, it gives CASSWGLNTEAFF.